This note documents a single T cell receptor (beta chain) sequence. CDR1 and CDR2 (germline): MDHEN, SYDVKM. Trimming cost V 8 bases and J 5 bases; bases outside gene matches: 13. This CDR3 has 16 residues. Profiled with immunoSEQ multiplex PCR; TCRdb holds only in-frame clones, not every one. The repertoire holds roughly 380,000 clones, with around 96% as singletons. This entry comes from a study of shared clonotypes between healthy human individuals. The clonotype comes from a man aged 30 to 45 in good health. The specimen was memory CD8+ T cells sorted from blood. The subset here: CD45RO+ cells pooled with CCR7-negative TemRA cells. This chain uses TRBV28 with TRBJ1-2, with 11 bases that match TRBD1. CDR3 in amino acids: CASSKGTGGPGYGYTF. CDR3 bases: TGTGCCAGCTCTAAAGGGACAGGGGGACCGGGATATGGCTACACCTTC.